Listed here is a single T cell receptor beta chain. Antigen specificity is unknown. The germline V gene has CDR1 KGHSH and CDR2 LQKENI. The CDR3 covers 20 residues. Trimming took 0 bases from V and 5 from J, leaving 27 bases between them. The data originate from a study of cytomegalovirus exposure and HLA in healthy donors. Overall study context: Counted in an early data release were some 81 million unique TCRs from HLA-typed donors. Whole-study results and caveats: Some public TCRs appeared in many individuals, while most sequences were rare.

The primer mix had 60 Vbeta and 13 Jbeta primers. Clones were sequenced by immunoSEQ multiplex PCR, and TCRdb holds only the in-frame ones, with some missing. In the table there are tens of thousands of clones, roughly 67% of which are singletons. The clonotype was recovered from a man aged 35-49 years in good health and CMV-seropositive. The gene calls are TRBV18 and TRBJ2-3, with D maybe TRBD2 (6 bases). The source material was PBMCs. CDR3: CASSPPVRVGVSVGGDTQYF. DNA for the CDR3: TGTGCCAGCTCACCACCGGTCAGGGTGGGGGTTTCAGTGGGGGGAGATACGCAGTATTTT.